This T cell receptor beta chain is from a study of blood T cell repertoires in COVID-19. TCRdb's copy holds only in-frame clones and misses some; the assay was immunoSEQ multiplex PCR. The sample contains some 250,000 clones, around 89% of which appear only once. Participants were aged about 18 to 90 years from approximately 25 US areas. For recovered donors of Cohort 3, there were two negative PCRs, clearance, or symptom resolution. Unmatched junction bases numbered 9, after V lost 7 bases and J lost 5 bases. The CDR3 has 15 amino acids. Germline CDR1 is ENHRY and CDR2 is SYGVKD. The sample consisted of PBMCs or T cells enriched from blood (not recorded which). The chain carries TRBV10-3 and TRBJ1-2, with 11 bases aligning to TRBD1. This sequence was found in a man aged 35 to 55 who had recovered from COVID-19. CDR3 sequence reads: CAINSGTGGLYGYTF. CDR3 DNA: TGTGCCATCAATTCCGGGACAGGGGGATTATATGGCTACACCTTC.